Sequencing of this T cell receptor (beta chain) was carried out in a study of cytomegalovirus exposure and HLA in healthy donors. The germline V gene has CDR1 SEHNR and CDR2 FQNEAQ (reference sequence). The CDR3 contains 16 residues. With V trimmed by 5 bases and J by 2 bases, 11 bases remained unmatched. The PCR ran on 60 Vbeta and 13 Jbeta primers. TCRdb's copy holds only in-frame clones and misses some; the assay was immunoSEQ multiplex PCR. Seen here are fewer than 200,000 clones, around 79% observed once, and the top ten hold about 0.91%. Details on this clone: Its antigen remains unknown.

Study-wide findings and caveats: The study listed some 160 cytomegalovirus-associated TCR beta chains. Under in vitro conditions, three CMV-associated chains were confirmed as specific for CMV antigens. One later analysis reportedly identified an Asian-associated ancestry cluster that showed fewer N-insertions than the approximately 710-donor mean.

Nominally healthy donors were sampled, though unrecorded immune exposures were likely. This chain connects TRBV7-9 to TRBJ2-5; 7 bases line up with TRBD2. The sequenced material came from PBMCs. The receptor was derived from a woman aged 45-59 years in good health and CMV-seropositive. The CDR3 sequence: CASSASGGIPQETQYF. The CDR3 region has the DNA TGTGCCAGCAGCGCTTCGGGGGGAATACCTCAAGAGACCCAGTACTTC.